This section outlines one T cell receptor (beta chain) sequence together with its context. In this sample, this clone turned up once. Its recognized antigen is unknown. No much larger clonotype is one base removed from it; base qualities were not supplied. The CDR3 regions of human TCRbeta chains were analyzed by immunosequencing. Per the authors' processing: TCRs in the repertoires were compared against a reference library of SARS-CoV-2-specific TCRs that had been generated with the MIRA antigen-specificity platform. Breadth was defined as the fraction of unique TCRs that were SARS-CoV-2-associated, and depth was defined as the fraction of total T cells that were SARS-CoV-2-associated. Each spike-specific TCR was assigned to its reactive spike region and to a CD4 or CD8 class using the MIRA data. Log10-transformed breadth and depth values were compared by one-way ANOVA with Sidak's multiple comparisons tests. Drawn from immuneACCESS, this table holds only the in-frame rearrangements with V and J called that TCRdb kept. Clones are partly lost; checked studies trace under half to an unresolved V gene and leave the rest unexplained. V and J calls and clone size are given by that table; D and trimming were obtained from the DNA. A total of roughly 80,000 clones appear in this sample, 85% to 90% of them only once. The ten biggest clones cover approximately 5.7% of the sample.

This sample is drawn from a study of T cell responses to AZD1222 COVID-19 vaccine (dated by TCRdb to about 2021). Describing the broader study: AZD1222 recipients with second doses at about 4 weeks or about 12 weeks were pooled, because spike-specific TCR depth and breadth did not differ between schedules. TCR sequencing covered fewer than 250 trial participants: 200 to 220 given two doses of AZD1222 and approximately 25 given two doses of MenACWY control vaccine. Enrollment into the trials was organized by age into subgroups of 18-55, 56-69 and 70-plus years, and those subgroups contained about 160, 30 and 59 TCR-sequenced participants, respectively.

The time point label, as the study defines it: baseline before first vaccination. Samples from vaccinated people were obtained from the UK trials COV001 and COV002, which included a single-blind randomized controlled phase 2/3 trial of AZD1222 (ChAdOx1 nCoV-19) in healthy adults. For TCRbeta chain sequencing, PBMC samples were collected from trial participants at day 0 and at day 28 after the second dose. Overall results and qualifications from the work: Most participants were white British and females outnumbered males, and the authors suggested that clonal diversity may have been underestimated. The 56-69-year group was small, and its depth increase did not reach significance, likely because of low power. Nearly half of unique spike-specific TCRs reportedly recognized epitopes outside regions mutated in the B.1.351 and B.1.1.7 variants. After two AZD1222 doses, spike-specific TCR breadth and depth were significantly higher than at day 0 and than in MenACWY recipients. Only a handful of AZD1222 recipients were SARS-CoV-2 seropositive at baseline, limiting conclusions about previously exposed vaccinees. Because no day 14 peak-response samples were available, the repertoires could be characterized only after the peak T cell response. CD4 TCRs associated with the vaccine covered the entire spike protein, and the dominant responses were in regions 160-218 and 743-854.

Trimming takes 5 bases off V and 4 bases off J; junction bases not matched to a gene: 5. From its cysteine to its phenylalanine, the CDR3 spans 16 amino acids. Solely the CDR3 DNA is kept, with 48 bases framed from the first base. According to the germline V gene, CDR1 reads KGHSH and CDR2 reads LQKENI. The chain is made from TRBV18 and TRBJ2-2; 12 bases in between match TRBD2. Sequenced here: peripheral blood, sampled on day 0 of AZD1222 vaccination. The sequence came from an adult in good health. The DNA sequence is TGTGCCAGCTCATCGGGACTAGCGGGTAGCACCGGGGAGCTGTTTTTT. Translated, it gives CASSSGLAGSTGELFF.